Presented here are 31 T cell receptor beta chains from one specimen sequenced in a study of blood T cells in healthy people across ages. Combining a sample-barcoded 5' primer with a J-beta primer mix, a second PCR ran for roughly 7 to 12 cycles. One entry per CDR3 protein results from TCRdb running MiXCR on the 5' RACE reads. The sample lists approximately 580,000 distinct CDR3 sequences, around 24% occurring once. These data were also reused for a study on T cells of mothers and their children.

Material for sequencing was blood. Receptors originate from a boy aged 5 to 17 in good health.

This clonotype was observed many times. CDR3 amino acids: CASSAGRGSGNTIYF. The CDR3 DNA sequence: TGTGCCAGCAGTGCGGGCAGGGGATCAGGAAACACCATATATTTT. The chain combines TRBV2 with TRBJ1-3; D might be TRBD1 (6 bases). The V and J ends lost 4 bases and 4 bases respectively, with 14 bases between them. The V gene's germline CDR1 is SNHLY and CDR2 FYNNEI. The CDR3 loop spans 15 amino acids.

Turning to this clonotype: A read error may explain this, as a much larger clone is one base away. V gene TRBV11-2 combines with J gene TRBJ2-5; D is possibly TRBD1 (5 bases). This CDR3 spans 13 amino acids. Germline V gene lookup returns CDR1 SGHAT and CDR2 FQNNGV. Here the CDR3 reads CVSSKDKLETQYF. In DNA form, the CDR3 reads TGTGTCAGCAGCAAGGACAAGTTGGAGACCCAGTACTTC.

This clonotype was seen a few times. This chain uses TRBV4-2 with TRBJ2-5; D not resolved. Judging by the DNA end, TRBJ2-7 fits better; the J call may be wrong. Looked up from germline, CDR1 is LGHNA and CDR2 is YNFKEQ. This CDR3 region has 16 residues. The chain's CDR3 is CASSQDAVDDSYEQYF. The CDR3 DNA reads TGTGCCAGCAGCCAAGATGCTGTGGACGATTCCTACGAGCAGTACTTC.

The chain joins TRBV12-3 or TRBV12-4 to TRBJ2-7; 7 bases are a match to TRBD1. Trimming at V came to 3 bases and at J to 6 bases, leaving 5 bases not matched to a gene. This CDR3 is 13 amino acids long. The CDR3 DNA follows: TGTGCCAGCAGTTTCGGGACAGCCTCCGAGCAGTACTTC. Translation gives CASSFGTASEQYF.

V and J are TRBV6-6 and TRBJ1-5, with D unclear. The CDR3 consists of 14 residues. CDR1 MNHNY and CDR2 SVGAGI come from the germline V gene (reference sequence). Trimming left V 4 bases short and J 5 bases short, with 12 bases between. The CDR3 sequence: CASSSLSPDQPQHF. Here the CDR3 DNA reads TGTGCCAGCAGTTCACTATCACCCGATCAGCCCCAGCATTTT.

The chain combines TRBV20-1 with TRBJ1-1; D is perhaps TRBD1 (6 bases). This CDR3 contains 14 residues. Germline V lookup: CDR1 DFQATT, CDR2 SNEGSKA (reference sequence). Trimming shortened V by 5 bases and J by 5 bases, and 18 bases separated the two germline ends. CDR3: CSAPVQGRGTEAFF. DNA for the CDR3: TGCAGTGCTCCAGTACAGGGCCGGGGAACTGAAGCTTTCTTT.

This chain uses TRBV7-2 with TRBJ2-5; 7 bases fit TRBD1. The J call may be wrong; the DNA end is better matched by TRBJ2-1. This CDR3 is 15 amino acids long. Germline V gene lookup returns CDR1 SGHTA and CDR2 FQGNSA. This chain's CDR3 is CASSLATGIDNEQFF. The DNA for the CDR3 is TGTGCCAGCAGCTTGGCGACAGGGATCGACAATGAGCAGTTCTTC.

V and J are TRBV6-5 and TRBJ2-5; a weak D match, TRBD2 (6 bases). Germline V gene lookup returns CDR1 MNHEY and CDR2 SVGAGI. This CDR3 comprises 15 residues. Trimming stripped 6 bases from V and 2 bases from J, with 16 bases between. In nucleotides, the CDR3 is TGTGCCAGCAGGCGTCTCGGGAGTCGGCAAGAGACCCAGTACTTC. Its translation: CASRRLGSRQETQYF.

J is TRBJ2-5 and V is TRBV24-1, with TRBD1 identical over 8 bases. J was trimmed by 2 bases and V by 4 bases; bases with no gene match: 5. The CDR3 extends over 15 amino acids. The V gene's germline CDR1 is KGHDR and CDR2 SFDVKD. CDR3 sequence: CATSEAGTGQETQYF. The CDR3 DNA reads TGTGCCACCAGTGAAGCCGGGACAGGACAAGAGACCCAGTACTTC.

J is TRBJ1-4 and V is TRBV20-1; a weak D match, TRBD1 (5 bases). Per the germline V gene, CDR1 is DFQATT and CDR2 is SNEGSKA (reference sequence). Trimming took 5 bases from V and 3 from J, leaving 10 bases between them. The CDR3 is 13 amino acids. This CDR3 is CSAEKGANEKLFF. The CDR3 region has the DNA TGCAGTGCTGAGAAAGGGGCTAATGAAAAACTGTTTTTT.

This clonotype appeared a few times. V gene TRBV6-5 combines with J gene TRBJ1-5, with 9 bases fitting TRBD1. Per germline, CDR1 MNHEY and CDR2 SVGAGI. After removal of 6 bases from V and 6 bases from J, the junction contained 3 bases not matched to a gene. This CDR3 region has 13 residues. DNA of the CDR3: TGTGCCAGCAGCCACAGGGGGCGTCAGCCCCAGCATTTT. Encoded protein: CASSHRGRQPQHF.

The chain recombines TRBV28 with TRBJ2-5; TRBD1 or TRBD2 may be the D gene (5 bases each). The CDR3 is made up of 17 amino acids. Trimming removed 4 bases from V and 0 bases from J, with 18 bases in between. Germline CDR1 MDHEN, CDR2 SYDVKM. The CDR3 DNA is TGTGCCAGCAGTTCCGGGACGGACTCTGGGTACCAAGAGACCCAGTACTTC. Its translation: CASSSGTDSGYQETQYF.

In its sample, this clonotype was seen a few times. V usage is TRBV7-9 and J usage is TRBJ1-4; D uncertain. The CDR3 totals 15 residues. From germline, CDR1 is SEHNR and CDR2 FQNEAQ (reference sequence). Trimming pared 0 bases from V and 0 bases from J, leaving 5 bases between. CDR3 DNA sequence: TGTGCCAGCAGCTTAGCGGAGTCAACTAATGAAAAACTGTTTTTT. It translates to CASSLAESTNEKLFF.

This sequence joins TRBV28 and TRBJ2-2; D remains ambiguous. This CDR3 region has 14 residues. Germline V lookup: CDR1 MDHEN, CDR2 SYDVKM. V was shortened by 2 bases and J by 2 bases, with 6 bases between the two germline ends. CDR3 amino acids: CASSLRLNTGELFF. CDR3 bases: TGTGCCAGCAGTTTAAGGCTTAACACCGGGGAGCTGTTTTTT.

This clonotype was counted between two and nine times. V gene TRBV4-3 combines with J gene TRBJ2-5; 8 positions agree with TRBD2. V was pared by 0 bases and J by 1 base, with 4 bases of the junction left unmatched. The CDR3 extends over 16 amino acids. Germline-derived CDR1 and CDR2 are LGHNA and YSLEER. The CDR3 sequence is CASSQDAGGFQETQYF. The CDR3 nucleotides read TGCGCCAGCAGCCAAGATGCGGGGGGCTTCCAAGAGACCCAGTACTTC.

This clonotype was found a few times. One junction end does not reproduce the germline sequence, and a read error may be involved. The J gene is TRBJ1-2, the V gene TRBV7-2; D might be TRBD1 (6 bases). CDR1 SGHTA and CDR2 FQGNSA come from the germline V gene. This CDR3 has 13 residues. CDR3 in DNA: TGTGCCAGCAGCCCAAAAAATCAGGGGTTTGTGGCCTTC. This codes for CASSPKNQGFVAF.

This clonotype appeared a few times. The chain carries TRBV28 and TRBJ2-7, with 11 bases lining up with TRBD1. The germline gives CDR1 MDHEN, CDR2 SYDVKM. The CDR3 covers 16 residues. The ends lost 4 bases at V and 1 base at J; junction bases unmatched: 6. The CDR3 DNA sequence: TGTGCCAGCAGTTCCCTTGGGACAGGGGGTTCCTACGAGCAGTACTTC. As protein: CASSSLGTGGSYEQYF.

This clonotype was counted a few times. This chain connects TRBV3-1 to TRBJ2-1, with TRBD1 as a possible D gene (6 bases). The CDR3 spans 15 residues. Trimming removed 6 bases at V and 8 bases at J, with 20 bases between. Germline V gene data show CDR1 as LGHDT and CDR2 as YNNKEL (reference sequence). CDR3 protein: CASSDLRGPGDEQFF. DNA of the CDR3: TGTGCCAGCAGTGACCTCCGGGGCCCAGGGGATGAGCAGTTCTTC.

The V gene is TRBV6-1, the J gene TRBJ1-2; 11 bases are a match to TRBD1. The germline V gene has CDR1 MNHNS and CDR2 SASEGT. After removal of 6 bases from V and 2 bases from J, the junction contained 5 bases not matched to a gene. The CDR3 sequence is 15 residues long. CDR3 sequence (DNA): TGTGCCAGCAGGGACAGGGGGCGGGAAAACTATGGCTACACCTTC. This gives the protein CASRDRGRENYGYTF.

This clonotype appeared a few times. The gene calls are TRBV30 and TRBJ1-2, with D unresolved. Trimming cost V 3 bases and J 8 bases, with 7 bases left between them. The CDR3 spans 10 residues. Germline V CDR1 and CDR2: GTSNPN, SVGIG (reference sequence). DNA of the CDR3: TGTGCCTGGAGGCAGTGGGGCTACACCTTC. This sequence encodes CAWRQWGYTF. The full variable domain, completed using reference TRBV30 and TRBJ1-2, is SQTIHQWPATLVQPVGSPLSLECTVEGTSNPNLYWYRQAAGRGLQLLFYSVGIGQISSEVPQNLSASRPQDRQFILSSKKLLLSDSGFYLCAWRQWGYTFGSGTRLTVV.

The sample holds a few counts of this clonotype. This chain connects TRBV7-6 to TRBJ1-6; the D is unclear. Germline-derived CDR1 and CDR2 are SGHVS and FNYEAQ. V shed 5 bases and J shed 0 bases, with 14 bases lying between them. The CDR3 consists of 17 residues. The CDR3 bases are TGTGCCAGCAGCACTCACTTAACTAGCTCCTATAATTCACCCCTCCACTTT. Translating gives CASSTHLTSSYNSPLHF.

This clonotype was seen only a few times. The V call is TRBV29-1, the J call TRBJ2-5; D assignment may be TRBD1 or TRBD2 (5 bases each). The germline V and J ends were trimmed by 6 bases and 12 bases, with 17 bases remaining between them. CDR1 is SQVTM and CDR2 is ANQGSEA in the germline V gene. CDR3 length: 11 residues. The CDR3 DNA sequence: TGCAGCGTGGGGGATCTAGAGTATAAGTACTTC. Translating it yields CSVGDLEYKYF.

This clonotype was counted at least ten times. The chain recombines TRBV12-3 or TRBV12-4 with TRBJ2-7, with D possibly TRBD2 on 6 matching bases. This CDR3 is built from 13 residues. V was cut by 2 bases and J by 7 bases, with 12 bases left in between. CDR3 sequence (DNA): TGTGCCAGCAGTTTACGGGAGCCGGGAGAGCAGTACTTC. This sequence encodes CASSLREPGEQYF.

This clonotype was detected only a few times. The rearrangement uses TRBV11-2 and TRBJ2-5; 11 bases are a match to TRBD2. The end of the DNA aligns better with TRBJ2-7, so the J call may be wrong. Germline V gene data show CDR1 as SGHAT and CDR2 as FQNNGV. The CDR3 consists of 15 residues. The CDR3 region has the DNA TGTGCCAGCAGCTCCCAGACTAGCGGGACCGACGAGCAGTACTTC. Its translation is CASSSQTSGTDEQYF.

This clonotype showed up just a few times. This rearrangement joins TRBV5-1 to TRBJ2-1; possibly TRBD1 for D (5 bases). CDR3 size: 13 residues. Germline values: CDR1 SGHRS, CDR2 YFSETQ. V shed 0 bases and J shed 6 bases, with 7 bases lying between them. The CDR3 nucleotides read TGCGCCAGCAGCTTGGGACAGTCCAATGAGCAGTTCTTC. Translating gives CASSLGQSNEQFF.

CDR3 loop: CASSLDDRGRYEQYF. CDR3 DNA sequence: TGTGCCAGCAGTTTGGATGACAGGGGGAGGTACGAGCAGTACTTC. The gene calls are TRBV12-3 or TRBV12-4 and TRBJ2-5; 9 bases agree with TRBD1. The better agreement between TRBJ2-7 and the DNA end casts doubt on the J call. This CDR3 region has 15 residues.

This clonotype was seen more than once but under ten times. The chain uses TRBV28 and TRBJ2-7; 7 bases fit TRBD2. CDR1 is MDHEN, CDR2 SYDVKM, per germline. The CDR3 covers 14 residues. V lost 4 bases to trimming and J lost 5 bases; unmatched junction nucleotides: 8. For the CDR3, the DNA is TGTGCCAGCAGTTGGGAGGGCAGGGCCAACGAGCAGTACTTC. As protein: CASSWEGRANEQYF.

This clonotype was recorded a few times. The V gene is TRBV7-2, the J gene TRBJ1-4; D remains ambiguous. Germline V gives CDR1 SGHTA, CDR2 FQGNSA. V was cut by 1 base and J by 3 bases, with 9 bases left in between. CDR3 length: 15 amino acids. The chain's CDR3 is CASSLERSPNEKLFF. CDR3 DNA: TGTGCCAGCAGCTTAGAGCGATCCCCTAATGAAAAACTGTTTTTT.

The V gene is TRBV29-1, the J gene TRBJ1-1; D ambiguous. The length of the CDR3 is 9 residues. Trimming took off 6 bases at V and 7 bases at J, with 6 bases between the two ends. Germline V CDR1 and CDR2: SQVTM, ANQGSEA. CDR3 residues: CSVGSEAFF. In DNA, the CDR3 is TGCAGCGTCGGAAGTGAAGCTTTCTTT.

Concerning this clonotype itself: At one end, the junction sequence differs from germline, possibly due to a read error. The chain carries TRBV5-1 and TRBJ2-2; possibly TRBD2 for D (5 bases). The CDR3 consists of 12 residues. Germline V CDR1 and CDR2: SGHRS, YFSETQ. CDR3 in amino acids: CASSSNTGELLF. The CDR3, as DNA: TGCGCCAGCAGCTCTAACACCGGGGAGCTGCTTTTT.

The chain has TRBV9 and TRBJ2-5, with D unresolved. CDR3 length: 13 amino acids. The germline gives CDR1 SGDLS, CDR2 YYNGEE. Trimming took 0 bases from V and 6 from J, leaving 9 bases between them. CDR3 protein: CASSVDLGKTQYF. Here the CDR3 DNA reads TGTGCCAGCAGCGTAGATCTGGGAAAGACCCAGTACTTC.